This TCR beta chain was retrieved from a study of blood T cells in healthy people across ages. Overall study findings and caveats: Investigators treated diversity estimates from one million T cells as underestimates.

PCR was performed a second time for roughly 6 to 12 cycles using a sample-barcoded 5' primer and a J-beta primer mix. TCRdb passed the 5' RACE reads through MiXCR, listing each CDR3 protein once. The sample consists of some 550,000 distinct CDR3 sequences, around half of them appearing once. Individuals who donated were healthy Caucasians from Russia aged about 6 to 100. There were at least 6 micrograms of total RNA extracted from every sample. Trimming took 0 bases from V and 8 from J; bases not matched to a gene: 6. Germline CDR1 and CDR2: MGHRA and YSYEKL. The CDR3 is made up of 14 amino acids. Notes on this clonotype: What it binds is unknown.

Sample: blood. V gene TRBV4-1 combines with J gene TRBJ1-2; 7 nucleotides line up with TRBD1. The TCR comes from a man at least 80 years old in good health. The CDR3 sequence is CASSQDGGGVGYTF. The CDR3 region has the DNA TGCGCCAGCAGCCAAGATGGAGGGGGCGTCGGCTACACCTTC.